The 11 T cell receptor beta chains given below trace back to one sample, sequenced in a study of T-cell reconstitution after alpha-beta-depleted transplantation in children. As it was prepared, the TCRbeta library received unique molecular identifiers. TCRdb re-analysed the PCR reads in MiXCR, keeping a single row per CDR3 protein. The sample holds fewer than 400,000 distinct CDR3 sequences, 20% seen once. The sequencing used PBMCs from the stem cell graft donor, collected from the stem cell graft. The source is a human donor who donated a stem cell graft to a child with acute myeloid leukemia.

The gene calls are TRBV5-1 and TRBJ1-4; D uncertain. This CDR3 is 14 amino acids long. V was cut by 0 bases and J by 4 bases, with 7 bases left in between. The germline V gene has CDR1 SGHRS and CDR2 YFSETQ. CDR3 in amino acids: CASSLGLRNEKLFF. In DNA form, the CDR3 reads TGCGCCAGCAGCTTGGGGCTGCGTAATGAAAAACTGTTTTTT.

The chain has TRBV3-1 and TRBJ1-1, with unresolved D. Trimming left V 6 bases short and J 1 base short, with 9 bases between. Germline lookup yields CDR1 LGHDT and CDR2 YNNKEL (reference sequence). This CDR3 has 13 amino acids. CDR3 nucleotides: TGTGCCAGCAGTAGGGTGGGGAACACTGAAGCTTTCTTT. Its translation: CASSRVGNTEAFF.

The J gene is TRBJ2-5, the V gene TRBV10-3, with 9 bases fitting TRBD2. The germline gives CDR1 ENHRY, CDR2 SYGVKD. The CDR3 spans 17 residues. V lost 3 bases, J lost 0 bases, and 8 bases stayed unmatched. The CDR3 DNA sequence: TGTGCCATCAGTGATCCATCGACTAGCGGAAACCAAGAGACCCAGTACTTC. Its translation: CAISDPSTSGNQETQYF.

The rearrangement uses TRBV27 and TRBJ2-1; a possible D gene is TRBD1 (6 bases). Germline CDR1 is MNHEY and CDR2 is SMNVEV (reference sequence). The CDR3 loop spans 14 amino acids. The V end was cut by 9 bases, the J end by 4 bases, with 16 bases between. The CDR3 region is CASTRGGQYNEQFF. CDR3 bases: TGTGCCAGTACCCGAGGGGGTCAGTACAATGAGCAGTTCTTC.

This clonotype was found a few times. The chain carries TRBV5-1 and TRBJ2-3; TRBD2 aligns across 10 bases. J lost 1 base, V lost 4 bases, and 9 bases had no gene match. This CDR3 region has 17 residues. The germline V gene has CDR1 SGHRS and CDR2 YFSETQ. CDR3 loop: CASSQGALAGGTDTQYF. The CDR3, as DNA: TGCGCCAGCAGCCAAGGGGCGCTAGCGGGGGGCACAGATACGCAGTATTTT.

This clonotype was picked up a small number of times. The DNA for the CDR3 is TGTGCCAGCAGTTTACTTGCGGGACAGGGTATATTCGATGAGCAGTTCTTC. This translates into CASSLLAGQGIFDEQFF. The chain combines TRBV27 with TRBJ2-1; the match to TRBD1 covers 9 bases. The CDR3 consists of 17 residues. V trimming: 2 bases; J trimming: 8 bases; junction bases outside the gene matches: 13. Germline-derived CDR1 and CDR2 are MNHEY and SMNVEV (reference sequence).

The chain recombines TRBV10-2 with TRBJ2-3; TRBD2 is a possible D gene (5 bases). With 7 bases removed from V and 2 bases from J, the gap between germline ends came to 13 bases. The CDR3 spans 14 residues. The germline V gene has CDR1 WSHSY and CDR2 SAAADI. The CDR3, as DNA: TGCGCCAGCATGAGGGCGGTTATCACAGATACGCAGTATTTT. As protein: CASMRAVITDTQYF.

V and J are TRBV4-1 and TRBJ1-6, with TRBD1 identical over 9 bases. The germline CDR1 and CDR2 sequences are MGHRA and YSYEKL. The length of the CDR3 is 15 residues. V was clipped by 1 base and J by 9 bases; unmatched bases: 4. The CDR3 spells CASSQAGQGVSPLHF. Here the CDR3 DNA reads TGCGCCAGCAGCCAAGCGGGACAGGGAGTTTCACCCCTCCACTTT.

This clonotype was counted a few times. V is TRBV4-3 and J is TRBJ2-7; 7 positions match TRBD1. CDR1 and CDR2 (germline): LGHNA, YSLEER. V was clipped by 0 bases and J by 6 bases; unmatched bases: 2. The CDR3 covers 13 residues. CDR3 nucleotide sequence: TGCGCCAGCAGCCAAGATTACAGGGGCGAGCAGTACTTC. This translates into CASSQDYRGEQYF.

The CDR3 DNA sequence: TGTGCTTCGGCTATCCAAAGCCCTAGCACAGATACGCAGTATTTT. Protein sequence: CASAIQSPSTDTQYF. The gene calls are TRBV27 and TRBJ2-3; D gene ambiguous. The germline V gene has CDR1 MNHEY and CDR2 SMNVEV (reference sequence). This CDR3 region has 15 residues.

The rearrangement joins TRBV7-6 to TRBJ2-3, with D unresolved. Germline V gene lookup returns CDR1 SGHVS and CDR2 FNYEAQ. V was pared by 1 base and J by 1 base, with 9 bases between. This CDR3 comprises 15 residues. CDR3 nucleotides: TGTGCCAGCAGCTTAGAGCCTCGTGGCACAGATACGCAGTATTTT. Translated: CASSLEPRGTDTQYF.